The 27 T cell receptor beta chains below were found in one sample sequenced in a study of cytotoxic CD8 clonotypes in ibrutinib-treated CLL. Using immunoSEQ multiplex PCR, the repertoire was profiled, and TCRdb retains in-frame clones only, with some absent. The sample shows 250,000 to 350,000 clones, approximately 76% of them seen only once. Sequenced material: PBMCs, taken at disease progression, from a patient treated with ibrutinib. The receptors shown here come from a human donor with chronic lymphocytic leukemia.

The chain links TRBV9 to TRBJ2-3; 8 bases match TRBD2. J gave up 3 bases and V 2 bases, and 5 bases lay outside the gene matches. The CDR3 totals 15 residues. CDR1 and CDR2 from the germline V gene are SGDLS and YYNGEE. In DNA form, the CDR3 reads TGTGCCAGCAGCGTGGGGCCGGGAGGGACAGATACGCAGTATTTT. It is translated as CASSVGPGGTDTQYF.

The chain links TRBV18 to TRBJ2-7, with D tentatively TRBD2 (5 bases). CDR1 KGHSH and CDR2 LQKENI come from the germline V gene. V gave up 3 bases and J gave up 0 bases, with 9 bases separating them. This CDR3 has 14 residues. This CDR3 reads CASSPGVSSYEQYF. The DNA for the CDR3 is TGTGCCAGCTCACCGGGAGTAAGCTCCTACGAGCAGTACTTC.

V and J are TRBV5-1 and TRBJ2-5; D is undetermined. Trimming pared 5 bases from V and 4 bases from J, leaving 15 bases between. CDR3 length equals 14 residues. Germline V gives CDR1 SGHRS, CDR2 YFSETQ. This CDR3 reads CASRTDHRVETQYF. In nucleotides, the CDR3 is TGCGCCAGCAGGACGGACCATAGGGTAGAGACCCAGTACTTC.

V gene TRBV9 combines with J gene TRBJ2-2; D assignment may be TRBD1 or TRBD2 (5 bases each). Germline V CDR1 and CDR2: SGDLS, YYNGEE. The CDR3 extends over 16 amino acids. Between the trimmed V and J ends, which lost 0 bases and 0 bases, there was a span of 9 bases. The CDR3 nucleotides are TGTGCCAGCAGCGTAGAACGGGGCCCGAACACCGGGGAGCTGTTTTTT. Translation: CASSVERGPNTGELFF.

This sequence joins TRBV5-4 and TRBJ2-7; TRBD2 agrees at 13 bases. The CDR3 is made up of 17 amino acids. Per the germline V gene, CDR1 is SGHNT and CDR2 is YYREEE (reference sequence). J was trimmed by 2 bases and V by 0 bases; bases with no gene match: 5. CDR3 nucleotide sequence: TGTGCCAGCAGCTTGGCGCCCGGACTAGCGGGGGCCTACGAGCAGTACTTC. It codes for CASSLAPGLAGAYEQYF.

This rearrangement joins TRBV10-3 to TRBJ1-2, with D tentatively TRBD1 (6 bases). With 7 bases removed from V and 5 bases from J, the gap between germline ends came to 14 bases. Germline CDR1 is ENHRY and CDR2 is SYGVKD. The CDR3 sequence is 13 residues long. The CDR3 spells CAITPTGLYGYTF. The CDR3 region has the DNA TGTGCCATCACCCCGACAGGTCTTTATGGCTACACCTTC.

CDR3 amino acids: CASSQVQVTLILSGANVLTF. The CDR3 nucleotides are TGCGCCAGCAGTCAAGTCCAGGTTACCCTGATTCTCTCTGGGGCCAACGTCCTGACTTTC. V and J are TRBV23-1 and TRBJ2-6; no clear D. TRBV23-1 is classed as an ORF, of uncertain function. The CDR3 contains 20 residues. Trimming took off 2 bases at V and 0 bases at J, with 20 bases between the two ends.

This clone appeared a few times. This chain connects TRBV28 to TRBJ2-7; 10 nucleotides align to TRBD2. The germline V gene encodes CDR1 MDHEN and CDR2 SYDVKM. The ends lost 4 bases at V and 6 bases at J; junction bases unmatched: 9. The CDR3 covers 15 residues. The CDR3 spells CASSSPSGRALEQYF. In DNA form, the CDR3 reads TGTGCCAGCAGTTCCCCCAGCGGGAGGGCCCTCGAGCAGTACTTC.

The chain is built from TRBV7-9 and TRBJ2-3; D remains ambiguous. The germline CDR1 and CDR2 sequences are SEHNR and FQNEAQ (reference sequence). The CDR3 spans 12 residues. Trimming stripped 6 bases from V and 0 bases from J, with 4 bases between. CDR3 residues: CASRVSTDTQYF. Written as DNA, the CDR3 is TGTGCCAGCAGAGTCAGCACAGATACGCAGTATTTT.

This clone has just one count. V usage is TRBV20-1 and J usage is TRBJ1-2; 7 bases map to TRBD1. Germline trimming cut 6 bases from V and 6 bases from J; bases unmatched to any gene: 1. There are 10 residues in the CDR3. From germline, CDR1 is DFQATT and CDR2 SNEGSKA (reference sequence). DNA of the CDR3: TGCAGTGCAGGGGGCGATGGCTACACCTTC. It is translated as CSAGGDGYTF.

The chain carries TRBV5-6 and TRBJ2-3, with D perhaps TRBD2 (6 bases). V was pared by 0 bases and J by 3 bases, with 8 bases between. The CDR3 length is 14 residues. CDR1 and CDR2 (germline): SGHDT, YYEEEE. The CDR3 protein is CASSLAAGTDTQYF. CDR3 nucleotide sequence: TGTGCCAGCAGCTTGGCCGCGGGAACAGATACGCAGTATTTT. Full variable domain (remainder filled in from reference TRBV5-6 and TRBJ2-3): DAGVTQSPTHLIKTRGQQVTLRCSPKSGHDTVSWYQQALGQGPQFIFQYYEEEERQRGNFPDRFSGHQFPNYSSELNVNALLLGDSALYLCASSLAAGTDTQYFGPGTRLTVL.

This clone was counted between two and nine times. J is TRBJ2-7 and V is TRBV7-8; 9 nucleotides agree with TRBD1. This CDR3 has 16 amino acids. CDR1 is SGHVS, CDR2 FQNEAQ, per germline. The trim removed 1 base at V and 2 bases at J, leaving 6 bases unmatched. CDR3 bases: TGTGCCAGCAGCTTAGTAGGTAGGACAGGGGCCTACGAGCAGTACTTC. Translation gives CASSLVGRTGAYEQYF.

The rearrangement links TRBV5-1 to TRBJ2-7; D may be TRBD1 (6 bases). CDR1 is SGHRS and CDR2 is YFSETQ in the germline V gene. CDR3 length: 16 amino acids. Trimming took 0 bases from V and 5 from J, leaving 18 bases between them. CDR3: CASSLVNPGESDEQYF. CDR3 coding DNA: TGCGCCAGCAGCTTGGTCAATCCAGGGGAATCGGACGAGCAGTACTTC.

The CDR3 nucleotides are TGTGCCAGCAGTCTAGCGGGAGAATCGTTCTACGAGCAGTACTTC. Its translation: CASSLAGESFYEQYF. This chain links TRBV7-2 with TRBJ2-7, with TRBD2 identical over 10 bases. CDR3 size: 15 residues. V lost 6 bases and J lost 3; bases outside the gene matches: 8. The germline CDR1 and CDR2 sequences are SGHTA and FQGNSA. Filled out from reference TRBV7-2 and TRBJ2-7, the complete variable domain reads GAGVSQSPSNKVTEKGKDVELRCDPISGHTALYWYRQSLGQGLEFLIYFQGNSAPDKSGLPSDRFSAERTGGSVSTLTIQRTQQEDSAVYLCASSLAGESFYEQYFGPGTRLTVT.

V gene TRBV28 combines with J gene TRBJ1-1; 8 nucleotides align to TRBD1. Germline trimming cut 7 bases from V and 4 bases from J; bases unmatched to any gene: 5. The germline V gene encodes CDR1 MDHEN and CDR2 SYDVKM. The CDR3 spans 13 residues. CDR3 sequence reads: CASKLQGGTEAFF. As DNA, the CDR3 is TGTGCCAGCAAACTACAGGGGGGCACTGAAGCTTTCTTT.

The CDR3 bases are TGTGCCAGCAGCCCGTCTAGCGGGCTCACAGATACGCAGTATTTT. Protein sequence: CASSPSSGLTDTQYF. The chain joins TRBV7-3 to TRBJ2-3; the match to TRBD2 covers 8 bases. Trimming at V came to 5 bases and at J to 2 bases, leaving 6 bases not matched to a gene. This CDR3 region has 15 residues. CDR1 is SGHTA, CDR2 FQGTGA, per germline. Drawing the rest from reference TRBV7-3 and TRBJ2-3, the complete variable domain is GAGVSQTPSNKVTEKGKYVELRCDPISGHTALYWYRQSLGQGPEFLIYFQGTGAADDSGLPNDRFFAVRPEGSVSTLKIQRTERGDSAVYLCASSPSSGLTDTQYFGPGTRLTVL.

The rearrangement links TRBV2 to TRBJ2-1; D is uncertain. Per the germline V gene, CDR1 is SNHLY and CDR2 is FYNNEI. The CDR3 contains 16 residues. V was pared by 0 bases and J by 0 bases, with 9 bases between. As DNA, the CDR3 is TGTGCCAGCAGTGAAGCGTGGCCAAGCTCCTACAATGAGCAGTTCTTC. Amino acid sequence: CASSEAWPSSYNEQFF.

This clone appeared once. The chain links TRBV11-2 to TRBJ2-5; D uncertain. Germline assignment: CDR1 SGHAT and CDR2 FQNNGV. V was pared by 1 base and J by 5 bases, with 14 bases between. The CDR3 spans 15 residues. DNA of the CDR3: TGTGCCAGCAGCTTAGTCCACACGCTGGGGGAGACCCAGTACTTC. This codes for CASSLVHTLGETQYF.

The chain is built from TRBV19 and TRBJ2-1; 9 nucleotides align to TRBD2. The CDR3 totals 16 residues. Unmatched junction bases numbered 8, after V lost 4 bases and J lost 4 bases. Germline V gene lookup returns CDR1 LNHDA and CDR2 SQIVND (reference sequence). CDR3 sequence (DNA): TGTGCCAGTAGTAAACCTTCTAGCGGGAAGTACAATGAGCAGTTCTTC. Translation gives CASSKPSSGKYNEQFF.

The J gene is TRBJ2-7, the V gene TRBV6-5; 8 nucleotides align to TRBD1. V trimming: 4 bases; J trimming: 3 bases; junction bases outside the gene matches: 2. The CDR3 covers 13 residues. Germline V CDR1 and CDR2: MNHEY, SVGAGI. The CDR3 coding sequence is TGTGCCAGCAGTTCGGGACAGGTCTACGAGCAGTACTTC. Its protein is CASSSGQVYEQYF.

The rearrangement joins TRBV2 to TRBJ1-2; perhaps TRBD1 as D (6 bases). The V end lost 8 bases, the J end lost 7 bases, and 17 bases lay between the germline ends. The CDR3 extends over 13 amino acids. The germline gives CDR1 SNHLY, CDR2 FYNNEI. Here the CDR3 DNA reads TGTGCCAGCCCCTTAGGTAGGACAGTTGGCTACACCTTC. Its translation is CASPLGRTVGYTF.

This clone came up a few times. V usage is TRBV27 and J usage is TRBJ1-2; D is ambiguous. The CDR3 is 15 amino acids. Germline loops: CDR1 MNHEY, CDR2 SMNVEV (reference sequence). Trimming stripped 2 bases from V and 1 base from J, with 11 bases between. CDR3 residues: CASSLTPSLNYGYTF. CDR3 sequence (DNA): TGTGCCAGCAGTTTAACCCCATCACTTAACTATGGCTACACCTTC.

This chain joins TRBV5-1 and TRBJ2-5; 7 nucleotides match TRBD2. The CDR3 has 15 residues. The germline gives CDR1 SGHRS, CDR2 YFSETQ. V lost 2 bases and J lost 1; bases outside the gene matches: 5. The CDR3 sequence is CASSFGEGSQETQYF. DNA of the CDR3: TGCGCCAGCAGCTTCGGGGAGGGTAGCCAAGAGACCCAGTACTTC. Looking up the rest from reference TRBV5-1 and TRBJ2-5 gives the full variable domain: KAGVTQTPRYLIKTRGQQVTLSCSPISGHRSVSWYQQTPGQGLQFLFEYFSETQRNKGNFPGRFSGRQFSNSRSEMNVSTLELGDSALYLCASSFGEGSQETQYFGPGTRLLVL.

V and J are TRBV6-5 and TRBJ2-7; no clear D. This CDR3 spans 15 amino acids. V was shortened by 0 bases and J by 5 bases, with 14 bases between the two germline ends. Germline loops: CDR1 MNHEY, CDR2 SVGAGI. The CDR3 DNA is TGTGCCAGCAGTTACTCGTTGGGGTTCTTGAACGAGCAGTACTTC. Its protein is CASSYSLGFLNEQYF.

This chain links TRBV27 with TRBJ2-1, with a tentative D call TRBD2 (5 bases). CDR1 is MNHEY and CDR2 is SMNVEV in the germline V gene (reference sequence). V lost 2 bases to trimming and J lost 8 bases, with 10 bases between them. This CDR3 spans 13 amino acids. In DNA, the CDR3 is TGTGCCAGCAGTTTACGAGGGAGACATGAGCAGTTCTTC. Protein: CASSLRGRHEQFF.

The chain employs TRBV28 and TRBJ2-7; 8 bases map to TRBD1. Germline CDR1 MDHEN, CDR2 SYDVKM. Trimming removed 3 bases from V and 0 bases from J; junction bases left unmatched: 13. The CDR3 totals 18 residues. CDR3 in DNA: TGTGCCAGCAGTTTTACGGGACAGGCGACATGGGGCTCCTACGAGCAGTACTTC. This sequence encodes CASSFTGQATWGSYEQYF.

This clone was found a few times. The CDR3 sequence: CASRPGRDRGSSGELFF. CDR3 DNA sequence: TGTGCCAGCAGACCCGGGCGGGACAGGGGGTCGTCCGGGGAGCTGTTTTTT. The chain carries TRBV9 and TRBJ2-2; the match to TRBD1 covers 11 bases. V shed 5 bases, J shed 6 bases, and the junction held 12 bases outside the gene matches. Germline loops: CDR1 SGDLS, CDR2 YYNGEE. This CDR3 has 17 residues.